The T cell receptor (beta chain) described here comes from a study of radiotherapy plus CTLA-4 blockade in lung cancer. Study conclusions and caveats: Tumor-origin TCR clones grew in blood after radiotherapy plus ipilimumab.

Of note for this clone: What it binds is not known.

Patients in the study, people with chemo-refractory metastatic non-small-cell lung cancer, received focal radiation plus ipilimumab CTLA-4 blockade. The CDR3 is 15 amino acids. The ends lost 4 bases at V and 6 bases at J; junction bases unmatched: 7. The germline V gene encodes CDR1 ENHRY and CDR2 SYGVKD. Sequencing was performed with immunoSEQ multiplex PCR; in TCRdb, only in-frame clones are kept and a portion is missing. Of fewer than 70,000 clones in the sample, roughly 85% are singletons; the top ten hold about 9.1%. Sequencing used peripheral blood, obtained from a patient treated with radiotherapy plus ipilimumab. This sequence joins TRBV10-3 and TRBJ2-1, with TRBD2 identical over 9 bases. The sequence was collected from a human donor with non-small cell lung cancer who had a complete response to radiotherapy plus ipilimumab. In nucleotides, the CDR3 is TGTGCCATCAGTGGAAGGACTAGCGCACCCAATGAGCAGTTCTTC. Protein sequence: CAISGRTSAPNEQFF.